These 8 T cell receptor beta chains came from one sample sequenced in a study of T cells in Graves' hyperthyroidism and ophthalmopathy. The TCR beta CDR3 regions underwent amplification using RNA transcripts as the source. The TCR CDR3 first-round RT-PCR relied on the HTBI primer set. TCRdb recomputed calls from the multiplex PCR reads with MiXCR, one row per CDR3 protein. The repertoire consists of roughly 840,000 distinct CDR3 sequences, with around 39% occurring once and the leading ten covering over 8%. Sequencing used blood. These receptors were taken from a man younger than 35 with Graves' hyperthyroidism.

The chain employs TRBV7-8 and TRBJ2-7; TRBD2 aligns across 8 bases. This CDR3 spans 15 amino acids. Germline V lookup: CDR1 SGHVS, CDR2 FQNEAQ. J gave up 2 bases and V 5 bases, and 8 bases lay outside the gene matches. CDR3 coding DNA: TGTGCCAGCAGCATTACTAGCGGAGCGGCCTACGAGCAGTACTTC. It encodes CASSITSGAAYEQYF.

In this sample, this clonotype turned up a few times. V and J are TRBV6-1 and TRBJ1-5; D might be TRBD1 (6 bases). CDR1 and CDR2 (germline): MNHNS, SASEGT. V was trimmed by 1 base and J by 2 bases, leaving 12 bases between them. This CDR3 comprises 16 residues. The CDR3, as DNA: TGTGCCAGCAGTGAAGAGGGGGTGGTGGGCAATCAGCCCCAGCATTTT. It specifies CASSEEGVVGNQPQHF.

This clonotype was observed a handful of times. V gene TRBV19 combines with J gene TRBJ2-7; 9 nucleotides match TRBD2. J lost 1 base, V lost 4 bases, and 5 bases had no gene match. The CDR3 runs 15 residues. Germline-derived CDR1 and CDR2 are LNHDA and SQIVND (reference sequence). The CDR3 DNA sequence: TGTGCCAGTAGTAAGTCTAGCGGGGTGTCCTACGAGCAGTACTTC. Residues: CASSKSSGVSYEQYF.

The chain links TRBV6-5 to TRBJ2-5, with TRBD2 matching 12 bases. Trimming took 6 bases from V and 1 from J; bases not matched to a gene: 3. This CDR3 has 15 amino acids. Per germline, CDR1 MNHEY and CDR2 SVGAGI. CDR3 in DNA: TGTGCCAGCAGCGGACTAGCGGGGCTCCAAGAGACCCAGTACTTC. It is translated as CASSGLAGLQETQYF.

This CDR3 is CSARPGGMDYGYTF. The CDR3 DNA is TGCAGCGCTCGGCCAGGGGGGATGGACTATGGCTACACCTTC. V usage is TRBV29-1 and J usage is TRBJ1-2; 7 positions match TRBD1. CDR1 is SQVTM, CDR2 ANQGSEA, per germline. Unmatched junction bases numbered 11, after V lost 7 bases and J lost 3 bases. The CDR3 totals 14 residues.

The chain uses TRBV20-1 and TRBJ1-6; D perhaps matches TRBD1 (6 bases). Germline CDR1 and CDR2: DFQATT and SNEGSKA (reference sequence). V lost 2 bases and J 3 bases, leaving 14 bases between the germline ends. This CDR3 is 16 amino acids long. This CDR3 is CSARPLLDSYNSPLHF. The CDR3 DNA sequence: TGCAGTGCTAGACCTTTATTGGACAGCTATAATTCACCCCTCCACTTT.

V is TRBV29-1 and J is TRBJ2-6, with D possibly TRBD2 on 6 matching bases. The CDR3 is 13 amino acids. Germline CDR1 and CDR2: SQVTM and ANQGSEA. Trimming removed 7 bases from V and 2 bases from J, with 9 bases in between. The CDR3 region is CSARETGANVLTF. CDR3 sequence (DNA): TGCAGCGCCCGGGAGACTGGGGCCAACGTCCTGACTTTC.

The chain joins TRBV20-1 to TRBJ2-2; 7 nucleotides align to TRBD1. The CDR3 is 15 amino acids. Germline values: CDR1 DFQATT, CDR2 SNEGSKA (reference sequence). V lost 4 bases and J lost 3; bases outside the gene matches: 8. CDR3 coding DNA: TGCAGTGCTATCCGAGGGGGCGCGGACACCGGGGAGCTGTTTTTT. Translating gives CSAIRGGADTGELFF.